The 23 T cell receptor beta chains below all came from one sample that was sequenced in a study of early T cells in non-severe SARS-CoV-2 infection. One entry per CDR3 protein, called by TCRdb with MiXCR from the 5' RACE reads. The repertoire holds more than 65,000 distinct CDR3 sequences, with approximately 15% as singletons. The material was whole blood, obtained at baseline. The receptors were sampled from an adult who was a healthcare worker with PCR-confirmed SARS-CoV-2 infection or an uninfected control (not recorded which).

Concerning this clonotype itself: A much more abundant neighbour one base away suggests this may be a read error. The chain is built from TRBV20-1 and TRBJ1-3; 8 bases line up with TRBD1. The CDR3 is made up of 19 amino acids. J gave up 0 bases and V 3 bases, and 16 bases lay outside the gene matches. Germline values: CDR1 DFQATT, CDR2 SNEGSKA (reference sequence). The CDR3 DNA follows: TGCAGTGCTAGGGGGACAGGTCAAAGAAGTACGGTCTCTGGAAACACCATATATTTT. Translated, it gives CSARGTGQRSTVSGNTIYF.

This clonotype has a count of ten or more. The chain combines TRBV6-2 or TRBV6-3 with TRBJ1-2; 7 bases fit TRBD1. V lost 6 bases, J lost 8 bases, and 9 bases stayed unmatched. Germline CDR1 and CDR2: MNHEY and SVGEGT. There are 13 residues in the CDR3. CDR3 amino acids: CASRRTGPPGYTF. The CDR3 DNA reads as TGTGCCAGCAGGAGGACAGGCCCTCCCGGCTACACCTTC.

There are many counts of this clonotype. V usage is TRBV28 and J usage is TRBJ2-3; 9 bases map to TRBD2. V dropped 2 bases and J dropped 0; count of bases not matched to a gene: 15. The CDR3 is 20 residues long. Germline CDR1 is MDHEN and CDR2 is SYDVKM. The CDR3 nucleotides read TGTGCCAGCAGTTTAGGCCCTTCGGTAGGACTAGCGTACAGCACAGATACGCAGTATTTT. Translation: CASSLGPSVGLAYSTDTQYF.

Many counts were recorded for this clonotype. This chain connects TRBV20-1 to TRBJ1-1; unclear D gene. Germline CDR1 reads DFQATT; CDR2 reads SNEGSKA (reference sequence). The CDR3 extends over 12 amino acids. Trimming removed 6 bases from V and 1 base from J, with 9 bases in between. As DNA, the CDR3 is TGCAGTGCATCTGGCCCGAACACTGAAGCTTTCTTT. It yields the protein CSASGPNTEAFF.

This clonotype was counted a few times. The CDR3 DNA follows: TGTGCCAGCAGGATATCACAGGGGTCCACAGATACGCAGTATTTT. The encoded protein is CASRISQGSTDTQYF. The chain combines TRBV2 with TRBJ2-3, with 7 bases aligning to TRBD1. Losses at the gene ends were 6 bases for V and 2 bases for J; bases not matched to a gene: 8. Germline CDR1 and CDR2: SNHLY and FYNNEI. The length of the CDR3 is 15 residues.

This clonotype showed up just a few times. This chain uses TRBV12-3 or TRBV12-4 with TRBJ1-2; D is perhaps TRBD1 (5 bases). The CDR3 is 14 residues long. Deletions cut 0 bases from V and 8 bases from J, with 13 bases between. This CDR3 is CASSLAGGGKGYTF. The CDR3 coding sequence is TGTGCCAGCAGTTTAGCGGGGGGAGGGAAAGGCTACACCTTC.

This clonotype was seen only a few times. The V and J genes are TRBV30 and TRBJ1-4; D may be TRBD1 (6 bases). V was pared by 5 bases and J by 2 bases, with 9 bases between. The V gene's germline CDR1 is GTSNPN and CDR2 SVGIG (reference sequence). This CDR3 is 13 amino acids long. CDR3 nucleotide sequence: TGTGCCTGGGCCAGGGGTACTAATGAAAAACTGTTTTTT. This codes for CAWARGTNEKLFF. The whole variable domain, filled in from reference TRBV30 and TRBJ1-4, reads SQTIHQWPATLVQPVGSPLSLECTVEGTSNPNLYWYRQAAGRGLQLLFYSVGIGQISSEVPQNLSASRPQDRQFILSSKKLLLSDSGFYLCAWARGTNEKLFFGSGTQLSVL.

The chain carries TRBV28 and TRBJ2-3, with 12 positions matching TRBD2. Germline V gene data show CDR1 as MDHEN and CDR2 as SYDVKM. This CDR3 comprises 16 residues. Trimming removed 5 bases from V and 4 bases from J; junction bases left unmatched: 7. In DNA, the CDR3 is TGTGCCAGCAGTCCCCTTGGACTAGCGGGGCCAGATACGCAGTATTTT. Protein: CASSPLGLAGPDTQYF.

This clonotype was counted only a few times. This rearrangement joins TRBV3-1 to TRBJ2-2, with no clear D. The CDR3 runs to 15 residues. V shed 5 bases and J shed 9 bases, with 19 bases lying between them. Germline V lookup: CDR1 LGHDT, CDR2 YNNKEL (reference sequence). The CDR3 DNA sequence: TGTGCCAGCAGCTTAGGACCGGCAGGTCACCGGGAGCTGTTTTTT. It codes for CASSLGPAGHRELFF.

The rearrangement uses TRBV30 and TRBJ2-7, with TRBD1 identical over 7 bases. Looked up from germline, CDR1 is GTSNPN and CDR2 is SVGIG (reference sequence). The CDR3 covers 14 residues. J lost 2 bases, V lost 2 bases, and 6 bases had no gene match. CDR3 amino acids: CAWSKPGTAYEQYF. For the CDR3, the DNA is TGTGCCTGGAGTAAACCGGGGACAGCCTACGAGCAGTACTTC.

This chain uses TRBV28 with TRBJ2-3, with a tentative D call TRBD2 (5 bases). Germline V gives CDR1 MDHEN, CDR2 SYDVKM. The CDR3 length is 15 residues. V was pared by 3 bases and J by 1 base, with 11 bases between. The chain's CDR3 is CASSFMRAGTDTQYF. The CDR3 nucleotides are TGTGCCAGCAGTTTTATGAGGGCCGGCACAGATACGCAGTATTTT.

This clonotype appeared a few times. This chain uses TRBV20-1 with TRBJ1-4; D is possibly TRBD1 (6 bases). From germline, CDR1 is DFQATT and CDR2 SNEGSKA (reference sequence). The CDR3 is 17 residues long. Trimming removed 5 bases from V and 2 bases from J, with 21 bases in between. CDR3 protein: CSARGAGARGTNEKLFF. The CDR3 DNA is TGCAGTGCTCGAGGCGCAGGGGCGAGAGGGACTAATGAAAAACTGTTTTTT.

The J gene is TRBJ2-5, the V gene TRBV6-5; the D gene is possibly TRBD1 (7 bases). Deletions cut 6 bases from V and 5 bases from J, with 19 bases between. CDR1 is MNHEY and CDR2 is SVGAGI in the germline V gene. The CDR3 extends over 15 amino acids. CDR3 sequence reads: CASSPTQGGYETQYF. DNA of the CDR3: TGTGCCAGCAGCCCAACTCAGGGGGGATACGAGACCCAGTACTTC.

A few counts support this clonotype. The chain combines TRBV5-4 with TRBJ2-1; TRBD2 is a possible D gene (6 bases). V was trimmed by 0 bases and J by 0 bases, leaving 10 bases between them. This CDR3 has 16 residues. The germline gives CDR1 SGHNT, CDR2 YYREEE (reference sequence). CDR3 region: CASSLGGDSSYNEQFF. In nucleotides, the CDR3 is TGTGCCAGCAGCTTGGGAGGGGACTCCTCCTACAATGAGCAGTTCTTC.

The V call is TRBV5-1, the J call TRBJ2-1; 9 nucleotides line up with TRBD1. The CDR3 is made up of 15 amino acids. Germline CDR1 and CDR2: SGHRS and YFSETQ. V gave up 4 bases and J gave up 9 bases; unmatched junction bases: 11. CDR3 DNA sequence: TGCGCCAGCAGCCGTCCCGGGACAGGGAGGTCTGAGCAGTTCTTC. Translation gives CASSRPGTGRSEQFF.

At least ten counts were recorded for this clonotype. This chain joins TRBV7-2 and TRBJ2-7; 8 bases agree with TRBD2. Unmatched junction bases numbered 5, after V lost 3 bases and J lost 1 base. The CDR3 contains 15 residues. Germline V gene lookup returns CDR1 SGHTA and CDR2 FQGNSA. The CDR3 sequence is CASSLQTSESYEQYF. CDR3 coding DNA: TGTGCCAGCAGCTTGCAGACTAGCGAATCCTACGAGCAGTACTTC.

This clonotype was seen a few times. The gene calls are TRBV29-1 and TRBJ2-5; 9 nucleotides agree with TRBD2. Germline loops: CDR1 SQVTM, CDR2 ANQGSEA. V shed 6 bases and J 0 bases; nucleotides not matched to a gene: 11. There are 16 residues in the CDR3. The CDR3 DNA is TGCAGCGTGAAATTGGGGCTAGCGGGACACCAAGAGACCCAGTACTTC. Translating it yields CSVKLGLAGHQETQYF.

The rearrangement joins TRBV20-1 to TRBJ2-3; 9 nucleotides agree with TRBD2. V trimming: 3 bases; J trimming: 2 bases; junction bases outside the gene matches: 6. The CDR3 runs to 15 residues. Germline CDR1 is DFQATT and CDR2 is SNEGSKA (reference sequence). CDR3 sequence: CSASKTSGLTDTQYF. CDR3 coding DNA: TGCAGTGCTAGTAAGACTAGCGGACTCACAGATACGCAGTATTTT.

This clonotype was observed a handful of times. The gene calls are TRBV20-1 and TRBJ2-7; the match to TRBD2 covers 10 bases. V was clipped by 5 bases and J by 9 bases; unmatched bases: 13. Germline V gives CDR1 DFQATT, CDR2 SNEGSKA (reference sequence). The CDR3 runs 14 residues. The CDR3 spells CSAPLAGAPRGQYF. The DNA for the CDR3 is TGCAGTGCTCCCCTAGCGGGAGCCCCGAGGGGGCAGTACTTC.

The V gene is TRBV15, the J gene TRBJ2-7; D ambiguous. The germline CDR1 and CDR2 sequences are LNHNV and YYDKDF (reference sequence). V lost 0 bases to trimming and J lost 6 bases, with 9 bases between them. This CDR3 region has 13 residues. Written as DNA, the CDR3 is TGTGCCACCAGCAGAGAAGCGTTCGGCGAGCAGTACTTC. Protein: CATSREAFGEQYF.

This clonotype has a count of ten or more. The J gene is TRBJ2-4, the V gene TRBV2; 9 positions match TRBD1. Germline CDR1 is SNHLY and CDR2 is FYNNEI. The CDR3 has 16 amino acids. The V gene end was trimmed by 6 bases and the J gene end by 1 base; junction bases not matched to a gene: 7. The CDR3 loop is CASSQDRGNAKNIQYF. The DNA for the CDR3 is TGTGCCAGCAGCCAGGACAGGGGAAATGCCAAAAACATTCAGTACTTC.

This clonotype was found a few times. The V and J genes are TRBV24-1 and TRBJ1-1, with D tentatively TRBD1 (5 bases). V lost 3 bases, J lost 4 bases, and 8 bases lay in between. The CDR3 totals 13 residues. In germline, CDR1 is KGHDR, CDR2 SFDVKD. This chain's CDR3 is CATSDSRVTEAFF. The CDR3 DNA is TGTGCCACCAGTGATAGCAGGGTCACTGAAGCTTTCTTT.

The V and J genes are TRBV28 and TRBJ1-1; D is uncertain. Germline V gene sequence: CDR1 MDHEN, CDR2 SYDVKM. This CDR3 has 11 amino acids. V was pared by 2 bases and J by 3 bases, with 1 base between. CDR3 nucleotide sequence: TGTGCCAGCAGTTTACACACTGAAGCTTTCTTT. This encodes CASSLHTEAFF.